This TCR beta chain appears in the sequencing data of a study of T cell responses to AZD1222 COVID-19 vaccine. Regarding the study as a whole: Repertoire samples came only from after the peak T cell response. At study baseline, merely six AZD1222 recipients were seropositive. Clonal diversity was possibly underestimated, and white British individuals and females predominated among donors.

Measured with immunoSEQ multiplex PCR; TCRdb has only the in-frame clones, and not every one. Found here are roughly 120,000 clones, almost 95% of them singletons; the top ten hold roughly 1.4%. The germline CDR1 and CDR2 sequences are MNHEY and SVGAGI. The CDR3 length is 16 residues. Trimming stripped 0 bases from V and 2 bases from J, with 8 bases between. Details on this clone: The target antigen is unknown.

The sequenced sample was peripheral blood, obtained 28 days after the second AZD1222 dose. The TCR comes from an adult who received the AZD1222 COVID-19 vaccine. The chain joins TRBV6-5 to TRBJ2-6, with D perhaps TRBD1 (6 bases). The CDR3 reads CASSYSGQTGANVLTF. In DNA form, the CDR3 reads TGTGCCAGCAGTTACTCCGGACAGACTGGGGCCAACGTCCTGACTTTC.